This TCR beta chain was obtained from a study of cytomegalovirus exposure and HLA in healthy donors. Study results and limitations: Despite most TCR sequences being rare, some public TCRs occurred in many donors.

V was clipped by 5 bases and J by 2 bases, with 14 bases between them. This CDR3 has 15 amino acids. CDR1 is SGHAT and CDR2 is FQNNGV in the germline V gene. In the case of this clone: Its antigen is unknown.

The assay was immunoSEQ multiplex PCR, and TCRdb's table has in-frame clones only and misses some. The sample carries approximately 260,000 clones, roughly 86% recorded once. The clonotype comes from a woman under 40 in good health and CMV-seropositive. Sequenced: PBMCs. The chain couples TRBV11-2 to TRBJ2-3, with D possibly TRBD1 on 6 matching bases. The CDR3 is CASSTGQLPTDTQYF. The DNA of the CDR3 is TGTGCCAGCAGCACAGGACAGCTACCCACAGATACGCAGTATTTT.